A single sample gave rise to the 20 T cell receptor beta chains below, sequenced in a study of cytomegalovirus exposure and HLA in healthy donors (TCRdb year 2017). Receptors were amplified or captured by the immunoSEQ multiplex PCR assay. The multiplex PCR relied on a mix of 60 forward primers for TCR Vbeta segments and 13 reverse primers for TCR Jbeta segments. TCRdb retrieved this table from immuneACCESS and kept in-frame rearrangements only. Not all clones are present; in checked studies, unresolved V genes account for under half, and no reason is known for the remainder. Here the sample has 130,000 or so clones; roughly 8.3% occur a single time. The biggest ten clones account for about 5.5% of the sample. Sequences were obtained from PBMCs. These TCRs come from a man aged 40-49 years in good health and CMV-seronegative.

V is TRBV7-2 and J is TRBJ1-2; TRBD1 is a possible D gene (5 bases). V lost 2 bases to trimming and J lost 5 bases, with 12 bases between them. This CDR3 region has 14 residues. CDR1 is SGHTA, CDR2 FQGNSA, per germline. The CDR3 bases are TGTGCCAGCAGCTTACCCGCAGGGAGGTATGGCTACACCTTC. Residues: CASSLPAGRYGYTF.

The genes are TRBV7-9 and TRBJ2-5; D is ambiguous. This CDR3 comprises 13 residues. The ends were cut back, 4 bases at V and 4 bases at J, with 10 bases in the middle. CDR1 and CDR2 from the germline V gene are SEHNR and FQNEAQ (reference sequence). CDR3 sequence (DNA): TGTGCCAGCAGCTCACCACATGGAGAGACCCAGTACTTC. Protein: CASSSPHGETQYF.

This clone has a handful of counts. The chain links TRBV10-1 to TRBJ1-2; no reliable D call. The germline V gene encodes CDR1 WNHNN and CDR2 SYGVQD (reference sequence). V was shortened by 0 bases and J by 6 bases, with 8 bases between the two germline ends. The CDR3 is 13 amino acids. CDR3 DNA: TGCGCCAGCAGTGAGTCGACCAGGCATGGCTACACCTTC. It yields the protein CASSESTRHGYTF.

This clone was counted only a few times. The J gene is TRBJ1-1, the V gene TRBV9; no firm D call. Looked up from germline, CDR1 is SGDLS and CDR2 is YYNGEE. The CDR3 has 12 residues. Trimming left V 0 bases short and J 8 bases short, with 8 bases between. The CDR3 here is CASSVDGREAFF. The CDR3 DNA follows: TGTGCCAGCAGCGTAGATGGCAGGGAAGCTTTCTTT.

The sample holds a few counts of this clone. The genes are TRBV6-6 and TRBJ1-2, with unresolved D. CDR1 is MNHNY, CDR2 SVGAGI, per germline (reference sequence). The CDR3 has 13 amino acids. Between the trimmed V and J ends, which lost 4 bases and 7 bases, there was a span of 13 bases. Written as DNA, the CDR3 is TGTGCCAGCAGTTCCTACAAGGAGGGTGGCTACACCTTC. Translation: CASSSYKEGGYTF.

This clone has a handful of counts. The chain is built from TRBV7-2 and TRBJ2-5; 11 nucleotides align to TRBD2. CDR3 length: 16 amino acids. The junction had 10 bases not matched to a gene; V was cut back by 3 bases and J by 7 bases. CDR1 and CDR2 from the germline V gene are SGHTA and FQGNSA. The DNA for the CDR3 is TGTGCCAGCAGCTTGGTTGGAAGGCTAGCGGGGGGGACCCAGTACTTC. Its translation is CASSLVGRLAGGTQYF.

This clone showed up just a few times. This rearrangement joins TRBV10-3 to TRBJ2-3, with 7 bases matching TRBD2. The trim removed 2 bases at V and 4 bases at J, leaving 6 bases unmatched. The CDR3 totals 15 residues. Per the germline V gene, CDR1 is ENHRY and CDR2 is SYGVKD. CDR3 loop: CAISEASGSSDTQYF. DNA for the CDR3: TGTGCCATCAGTGAGGCTAGCGGCAGCTCAGATACGCAGTATTTT.

This clone has a handful of counts. This chain joins TRBV4-2 and TRBJ2-5, with 10 bases matching TRBD1. CDR3 length: 17 residues. V trimming: 1 base; J trimming: 1 base; junction bases outside the gene matches: 6. Germline CDR1 LGHNA, CDR2 YNFKEQ. CDR3 region: CASSQGGTGDFQETQYF. The DNA of the CDR3 is TGTGCCAGCAGCCAAGGGGGGACAGGGGACTTCCAAGAGACCCAGTACTTC.

In this sample, this clone turned up a few times. J is TRBJ2-6 and V is TRBV7-9; TRBD1 aligns across 7 bases. The germline V gene has CDR1 SEHNR and CDR2 FQNEAQ (reference sequence). The CDR3 runs to 16 residues. With 4 bases clipped from V and 4 bases from J, the junction kept 7 bases outside the gene matches. The DNA for the CDR3 is TGTGCCAGCAGCTCTTCGACAGGGTCCGGGGCCAACGTCCTGACTTTC. It yields the protein CASSSSTGSGANVLTF.

The chain carries TRBV19 and TRBJ1-5; D gene ambiguous. V was trimmed by 7 bases and J by 2 bases, leaving 6 bases between them. The CDR3 is 12 amino acids. In germline, CDR1 is LNHDA, CDR2 SQIVND (reference sequence). Written as DNA, the CDR3 is TGTGCCAGTAAACACCGCAATCAGCCCCAGCATTTT. Amino acid sequence: CASKHRNQPQHF.

This sequence joins TRBV18 and TRBJ2-7, with a tentative D call TRBD1 (6 bases). From germline, CDR1 is KGHSH and CDR2 LQKENI. This CDR3 has 13 residues. Deletions cut 6 bases from V and 4 bases from J, with 13 bases between. CDR3 sequence: CASSQQGGYEQYF. As DNA, the CDR3 is TGTGCCAGCTCCCAACAGGGTGGGTACGAGCAGTACTTC.

This clone was detected a few times. V gene TRBV9 combines with J gene TRBJ2-1; 8 nucleotides line up with TRBD1. The CDR3 runs 14 residues. In germline, CDR1 is SGDLS, CDR2 YYNGEE. J gave up 9 bases and V 2 bases, and 7 bases lay outside the gene matches. The CDR3: CASSVGQGATEQFF. CDR3 bases: TGTGCCAGCAGCGTTGGACAGGGCGCCACTGAGCAGTTCTTC.

The CDR3 DNA reads TGTGCCAGCAGCCCGGGGACTAGCGGGGGCACAGATACGCAGTATTTT. It codes for CASSPGTSGGTDTQYF. The V call is TRBV7-3, the J call TRBJ2-3; 13 bases map to TRBD2. The CDR3 is 16 residues long. Germline values: CDR1 SGHTA, CDR2 FQGTGA. Trimming took 5 bases from V and 1 from J; bases not matched to a gene: 3.

The V gene is TRBV5-1, the J gene TRBJ2-5, with 8 bases that match TRBD2. Germline trimming cut 5 bases from V and 2 bases from J; bases unmatched to any gene: 5. Germline V gene data show CDR1 as SGHRS and CDR2 as YFSETQ. CDR3 length: 14 amino acids. CDR3 residues: CASRRRGDQETQYF. The CDR3 region has the DNA TGCGCCAGCAGACGGCGGGGGGATCAAGAGACCCAGTACTTC.

This clone was observed a handful of times. CDR3 DNA: TGCGCCAGCAGTCAACTCCCGGGGGCTTTCTTT. Translation: CASSQLPGAFF. The chain joins TRBV23-1 to TRBJ1-1; no firm D call. TRBV23-1 carries the ORF label, with uncertain function. V dropped 2 bases and J dropped 11 bases, with 9 bases sitting between them. The CDR3 sequence is 11 residues long.

Details on this clone: Given the absence of the conserved phenylalanine or tryptophan at the CDR3 end, a read error is likely. The limits of the CDR3 on the DNA are not certain, so only TCRdb's listed CDR3 is given. The rearrangement uses TRBV5-6 and TRBJ1-1; the table gives TRBD1 as D, unverified against the DNA. Termini included, the CDR3 measures 11 amino acids. Germline V CDR1 and CDR2: SGHDT, YYEEEE. The chain's CDR3 is CASSFGQGPFL.

The genes are TRBV10-3 and TRBJ2-5; D perhaps matches TRBD2 (6 bases). There are 13 residues in the CDR3. Germline values: CDR1 ENHRY, CDR2 SYGVKD. The V and J ends lost 11 bases and 3 bases respectively, with 16 bases between them. CDR3 DNA sequence: TGTGCCGTGTCTTCAGGCGGGGAAGAGACCCAGTACTTC. This encodes CAVSSGGEETQYF.

This sequence joins TRBV4-1 and TRBJ1-5; TRBD1 might be the D (6 bases). Germline CDR1 MGHRA, CDR2 YSYEKL. The V end lost 1 base, the J end lost 8 bases, and 15 bases lay between the germline ends. This CDR3 is 15 amino acids long. The CDR3 sequence is CASSQGDRLLEPQHF. As DNA, the CDR3 is TGCGCCAGCAGCCAAGGAGACAGGCTTTTAGAGCCCCAGCATTTT.

Points on this clone: Other DNA sequences in the same sample also yield this CDR3. CDR3 DNA: TGTGCCAGCAGCTACGGTCGAGAGAACACCGGGGAGCTGTTTTTT. Translated, it gives CASSYGRENTGELFF. The V gene is TRBV6-6, the J gene TRBJ2-2, with no clear D. Germline CDR1 and CDR2: MNHNY and SVGAGI (reference sequence). The CDR3 extends over 15 amino acids. Trimming removed 6 bases at V and 1 base at J, with 12 bases between.

This rearrangement joins TRBV12-5 to TRBJ1-5; tentatively, D is TRBD1 (5 bases). CDR1 LGHNT and CDR2 FRNRAP come from the germline V gene. Trimming took 4 bases from V and 4 from J, leaving 23 bases between them. The CDR3 runs to 18 residues. CDR3: CASGSPSGVGWGNQPQHF. The DNA for the CDR3 is TGTGCTAGTGGTTCCCCATCGGGGGTGGGGTGGGGAAATCAGCCCCAGCATTTT.